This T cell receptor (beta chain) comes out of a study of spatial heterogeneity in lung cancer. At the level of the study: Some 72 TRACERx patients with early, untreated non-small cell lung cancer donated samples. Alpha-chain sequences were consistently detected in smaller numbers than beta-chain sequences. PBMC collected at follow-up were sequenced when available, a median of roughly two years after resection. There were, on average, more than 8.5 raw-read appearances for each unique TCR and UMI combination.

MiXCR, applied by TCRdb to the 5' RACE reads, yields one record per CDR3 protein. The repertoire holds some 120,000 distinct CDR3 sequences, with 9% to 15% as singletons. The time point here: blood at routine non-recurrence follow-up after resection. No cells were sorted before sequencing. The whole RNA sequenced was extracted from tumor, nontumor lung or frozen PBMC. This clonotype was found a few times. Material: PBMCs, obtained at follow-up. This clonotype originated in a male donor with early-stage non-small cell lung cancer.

The CDR3 DNA sequence: TGTGCCGGGACCGGGACAGGGGTATCTGGGGCCAACGTCCTGACTTTC. It yields the protein CAGTGTGVSGANVLTF. The chain has TRBV7-9 and TRBJ2-6; 10 bases fit TRBD1. CDR3 length: 16 amino acids. Germline loops: CDR1 SEHNR, CDR2 FQNEAQ (reference sequence). Unmatched junction bases numbered 8, after V lost 11 bases and J lost 1 base. Filled out from reference TRBV7-9 and TRBJ2-6, the complete variable domain reads DTGVSQNPRHKITKRGQNVTFRCDPISEHNRLYWYRQTLGQGPEFLTYFQNEAQLEKSRLLSDRFSAERPKGSFSTLEIQRTEQGDSAMYLCAGTGTGVSGANVLTFGAGSRLTVL.